These T cell receptor beta chains were read from a single sample in a study of CD8 T cells in ankylosing spondylitis. TCRdb passed the 5' RACE reads through MiXCR, listing each CDR3 protein once. The sample yields approximately 540,000 distinct CDR3 sequences, roughly 13% seen once. Material for sequencing was blood, either unsorted or a sorted T cell fraction (not recorded which). All receptors come from a male donor with ankylosing spondylitis. Both conserved end residues are part of each CDR3. A D gene is named only where the DNA matches it firmly. Clone size is given for some rows only: seen once, a few or many times, or a class if the clone is expanded.

clone size	V gene	J gene	D gene	CDR3 DNA	CDR3 protein
.	TRBV12-3/TRBV12-4	TRBJ2-7	.	TGTGCCAGCGGTATTCTCTACGAGCAGTACTTC	CASGILYEQYF
few	TRBV6-1	TRBJ2-2	TRBD2	TGTGCCAGCAGTGAAGACTGGGGGGGTATGGGTCTCCTCGGGGAGCTGTTTTTT	CASSEDWGGMGLLGELFF
few	TRBV5-1	TRBJ1-2	.	TGCGCCAGCAGGGCGGCAGGGGCGTCCACTGGCTACACCTTC	CASRAAGASTGYTF
.	TRBV12-3/TRBV12-4	TRBJ1-5	.	TGTGCCAGCAGTTTTAACCCAGGACCAAGCAATCAGCCCCAGCATTTT	CASSFNPGPSNQPQHF
few	TRBV29-1	TRBJ2-5	.	TGCAGCGAAGGTACAGGGTTCGGGGAGACCCAGTACTTC	CSEGTGFGETQYF
few	TRBV12-3/TRBV12-4	TRBJ1-4	TRBD1	TGTGCCAGCACCAGGGGGGGCAGCGGTGAAAAACTGTTTTTT	CASTRGGSGEKLFF
many	TRBV11-2	TRBJ1-4	TRBD1	TGTGCCAGCAGCGCCGGACAGGGGGGTGCTAATGAAAAACTGTTTTTT	CASSAGQGGANEKLFF
few	TRBV7-9	TRBJ2-1	TRBD2	TGTGCCAGCAGCCCCCCCGGGACTAGCGGGAGGGGTGAGCAGTTCTTC	CASSPPGTSGRGEQFF
few	TRBV12-3/TRBV12-4	TRBJ1-2	TRBD1	TGTGCCAGCAGAGTAGACAGGGATAACTATGGCTACACCTTC	CASRVDRDNYGYTF
few	TRBV29-1	TRBJ2-1	TRBD1	TGCAGCGTTGCCGACCCTCGACAGGGGATTACGAATGAGCAGTTCTTC	CSVADPRQGITNEQFF
.	TRBV20-1	TRBJ1-1	.	TGCAGTGCTAGAGTCCCTTACGAGGGGGTTAGCACTGAAGCTTTCTTT	CSARVPYEGVSTEAFF
many	TRBV20-1	TRBJ1-1	TRBD1	TGCAGTGCGACAGGGTACACTGAAGCTTTCTTT	CSATGYTEAFF
many	TRBV29-1	TRBJ1-5	TRBD1	TGCAGCGTTGCAACAGGGGGCAATCAGCCCCAGCATTTT	CSVATGGNQPQHF
.	TRBV29-1	TRBJ2-1	TRBD1	TGCAGCGTCGACTTCGGGACAGGGGGCAATGAGCAGTTCTTC	CSVDFGTGGNEQFF
few	TRBV14	TRBJ2-2	.	TGTGCCAGCAGCCAGCAAGCGGCCGGTACCGGGGAGCTGTTTTTT	CASSQQAAGTGELFF
many	TRBV7-2	TRBJ2-3	.	TGTGCCAGCAGCTTAGCCACTAGCACAGATACGCAGTATTTT	CASSLATSTDTQYF
.	TRBV27	TRBJ1-1	.	TGTGCCAGCAGCGAGATGCGGATTTCCCAGGGAGGCACTGAAGCTTTCTTT	CASSEMRISQGGTEAFF
.	TRBV12-3/TRBV12-4	TRBJ2-1	TRBD2	TGTGCCAGCAGTCCCTCGACGGGAGGGATCTATGAGAAGTTCTTC	CASSPSTGGIYEKFF
.	TRBV2	TRBJ2-2	.	TGTGCCAGCAGGGACAGTTATTTTCCCGGGGAGCTGTTTTTT	CASRDSYFPGELFF
few	TRBV9	TRBJ2-3	TRBD1	TGTGCCAGCAGCACTGGGGACAGCTACACAGATACGCAGTATTTT	CASSTGDSYTDTQYF
many	TRBV7-2	TRBJ2-5	.	TGTGCCAGCAGCCAGGGCCCCACGGGAACCCAGTACTTC	CASSQGPTGTQYF
many	TRBV6-1	TRBJ1-1	.	TGTGCCAGCATCCGGCGTCAGGGGAGGAGGAACACTGAAGCTTTCTTT	CASIRRQGRRNTEAFF
.	TRBV20-1	TRBJ2-1	TRBD2	TGCAGTGCTAGAGATCCTGATGCGGGAGGGCCTCGGGAGCAGTTCTTC	CSARDPDAGGPREQFF
.	TRBV7-9	TRBJ1-1	TRBD1	TGTGCCAGCAGCTTAACAGGGGCTATGAACACTGAAGCTTTCTTT	CASSLTGAMNTEAFF
many	TRBV5-6	TRBJ1-1	TRBD1	TGTGCCAGCAGGGGTTCTGGGACAGCGAACACTGAAGCTTTCTTT	CASRGSGTANTEAFF
few	TRBV7-9	TRBJ1-1	.	TGTGCCAGCAGCTCCCGGGGGGGGGATCCTCGGAACACTGAAGCTTTCTTT	CASSSRGGDPRNTEAFF
many	TRBV12-3/TRBV12-4	TRBJ1-1	.	TGTGCCAGCAGTTCCCTAATGAACACTGAAGCTTTCTTT	CASSSLMNTEAFF
.	TRBV28	TRBJ2-3	.	TGTGCCGCTCCCCTTTACGATACGCAGTATTTT	CAAPLYDTQYF
.	TRBV29-1	TRBJ2-6	.	TGCAGCGTTGATCCGGGGAACTCTGGGGCCAACGTCCTGACTTTC	CSVDPGNSGANVLTF
few	TRBV27	TRBJ1-4	.	TGTGCCAGCAGTTTCACCCCGACAAGTCAAAACGTGTTTTTT	CASSFTPTSQNVFF
medium-sized	TRBV20-1	TRBJ1-2	.	TGCAGTGCTAGGTACCAGAACTATGGCTACACCTTC	CSARYQNYGYTF
.	TRBV5-1	TRBJ2-5	TRBD2	TGCGCCAGCAGCTTACTCGGGGCGGGAGTGCGAGAGACCCAGTACTTC	CASSLLGAGVRETQYF
few	TRBV28	TRBJ2-1	TRBD2	TGTGCCAGCAGTTTAAGCGGGAGTGACAATGAGCAGTTCTTC	CASSLSGSDNEQFF
.	TRBV20-1	TRBJ2-4	.	TGCAGTGCCCGGAGAGGTGGAGGGAGAGCCAAAAACATTCAGTACTTC	CSARRGGGRAKNIQYF
.	TRBV19	TRBJ2-3	.	TGTGCCAGTAGTATGGCCCGGGCCGATACGCAGTATTTT	CASSMARADTQYF
many	TRBV5-1	TRBJ2-5	TRBD2	TGCGCCAGCAGCTTGGGCTCGGGAGGAAACCAAGAGACCCAGTACTTC	CASSLGSGGNQETQYF
.	TRBV5-6	TRBJ2-2	TRBD1	TGTGCCAGCAGCACGCCGGGACAGGGCCCCGTCGGGGAGCTGTTTTTT	CASSTPGQGPVGELFF
.	TRBV6-1	TRBJ2-1	TRBD1	TGTGCCAGCAGCCAGGACAGGCCTATCCAAGCTGAGCAGTTCTTC	CASSQDRPIQAEQFF
few	TRBV7-9	TRBJ2-3	TRBD2	TGTGCCAGCAGCCTTAAAGCGGGAAACACAGATACGCAGTATTTT	CASSLKAGNTDTQYF
few	TRBV12-3/TRBV12-4	TRBJ2-7	TRBD1	TGTGCCAGCAGTTATCGGCGGGGTGGGACAGGGGGTTTCGAGCAGTACTTC	CASSYRRGGTGGFEQYF
many	TRBV11-2	TRBJ1-1	.	TGTGCCGGGAGCGTTGGGGACTCTGAAGCTTTCTTT	CAGSVGDSEAFF
few	TRBV11-2	TRBJ2-3	TRBD1	TGTGCCAGCAGCTCGACAGGGGCTTTCGAAGATACGCAGTATTTT	CASSSTGAFEDTQYF
few	TRBV11-2	TRBJ1-2	.	TGTGCCAGCAGCTTAGACAGTATGTACGGCTACACCTTC	CASSLDSMYGYTF
.	TRBV2	TRBJ1-4	.	TGTGCCAGCAATCCAACAGGCAAGAATGAAAAACTGTTTTTT	CASNPTGKNEKLFF
few	TRBV7-8	TRBJ2-5	.	TGTGCCAGCAGCTTAGGAGGCTGGGTCGAGACCCAGTACTTC	CASSLGGWVETQYF
.	TRBV7-9	TRBJ1-4	.	TGTGCCAGCAGCCCGAGGACAGTCCCCAATGAAAAACTGTTTTTT	CASSPRTVPNEKLFF
.	TRBV6-5	TRBJ1-4	.	TGTGCCAGCAGTTATGTTTCGTCTAATGAAAAACTGTTTTTT	CASSYVSSNEKLFF
.	TRBV12-5	TRBJ2-1	.	TGTGCTAGTGGTTTGGCCCGTGGTGGGATGGATGAGCAGTTCTTC	CASGLARGGMDEQFF
few	TRBV5-1	TRBJ2-1	TRBD2	TGCGCCAGCAGTCGAACTAGCGGGACTAACAATGAGCAGTTCTTC	CASSRTSGTNNEQFF
few	TRBV29-1	TRBJ1-1	.	TGCAGCGTTGTGGGAATAGGGGGACCGAACACTGAAGCTTTCTTT	CSVVGIGGPNTEAFF
many	TRBV12-3/TRBV12-4	TRBJ2-3	TRBD1	TGTGCCAGCACCGCAAATCCGGGACAGGGGTCAGATACGCAGTATTTT	CASTANPGQGSDTQYF
many	TRBV6-5	TRBJ1-6	TRBD1	TGTGCCAGCAGTTGGGACAGGGCTTTGAATTCACCCCTCCACTTT	CASSWDRALNSPLHF
.	TRBV2	TRBJ1-5	TRBD1	TGTGCCAGCACTGGCTCGACAGGGACGGATCAGCCCCAGCATTTT	CASTGSTGTDQPQHF
.	TRBV29-1	TRBJ2-5	TRBD2	TGCAGCGTTGCGGGCGGACTAGGGTTGGAGACCCAGTACTTC	CSVAGGLGLETQYF
once	TRBV7-6	TRBJ2-2	.	TGTGCCAGCAGTCAGGGGCCCAGGGGACCCCCCGGGGAGCTGTTTTTT	CASSQGPRGPPGELFF
.	TRBV3-1	TRBJ1-6	.	TGTGCCAGCAGCCAAGATTGGGGGATATTACCCCTCCACTTT	CASSQDWGILPLHF
.	TRBV25-1	TRBJ2-4	TRBD1	TGTGCCAGCAGTGAATATGGGGACAGGGGTAAAAACATTCAGTACTTC	CASSEYGDRGKNIQYF
few	TRBV5-1	TRBJ1-4	TRBD1	TGCGCCAGCAGCTATGATACAGGGGCCTTCAATGAAAAACTGTTTTTT	CASSYDTGAFNEKLFF
few	TRBV2	TRBJ1-5	TRBD1	TGTGCCAGCATGGGACCCAACGGACAGGGAGGTAGGCAGCCCCAGCATTTT	CASMGPNGQGGRQPQHF
few	TRBV20-1	TRBJ2-1	TRBD2	TGCAGTGCTGATATCCTCATAGCGGGAGGGCGGGGTGAGCAGTTCTTC	CSADILIAGGRGEQFF